The next 9 T cell receptor beta chains were all read from a single sample in a study of blood T cell repertoires in COVID-19. Sequencing was performed with immunoSEQ multiplex PCR; in TCRdb, only in-frame clones are kept and a portion is missing. The table shows roughly 250,000 clones, with roughly 91% occurring only once. Sequencing used PBMCs or T cells enriched from blood (not recorded which). These receptors came from a woman between 40 and 50 years old with acute COVID-19.

The V call is TRBV6-6, the J call TRBJ2-1, with 9 bases matching TRBD2. Germline V lookup: CDR1 MNHNY, CDR2 SVGAGI (reference sequence). CDR3 length: 12 amino acids. V was clipped by 8 bases and J by 9 bases; unmatched bases: 5. The CDR3 spells CASGGGAFEQFF. CDR3 in DNA: TGTGCCAGCGGCGGGGGGGCCTTTGAGCAGTTCTTC.

The sample holds one count of this clone. The genes are TRBV4-1 and TRBJ2-5; 7 positions match TRBD2. Germline V gene sequence: CDR1 MGHRA, CDR2 YSYEKL. This CDR3 spans 16 amino acids. The V and J ends lost 1 base and 1 base, in that order; junction bases with no gene match: 6. Written as DNA, the CDR3 is TGCGCCAGCAGCCAAGGGACTAGTAGCCTCCAAGAGACCCAGTACTTC. Its translation is CASSQGTSSLQETQYF.

The chain combines TRBV7-2 with TRBJ2-1, with D perhaps matching TRBD2 (5 bases). The CDR3 loop spans 15 amino acids. In germline, CDR1 is SGHTA, CDR2 FQGNSA. V lost 5 bases and J 8 bases, leaving 19 bases between the germline ends. The CDR3 DNA is TGTGCCAGCAGCCCAGCGGACCCCAAACCTTATGAGCAGTTCTTC. Its translation is CASSPADPKPYEQFF.

The chain couples TRBV7-8 to TRBJ1-2, with D perhaps TRBD1 (5 bases). The CDR3 contains 12 residues. Germline loops: CDR1 SGHVS, CDR2 FQNEAQ. The V gene lost 5 bases and the J gene lost 9 bases, with 13 bases spanning the gap. The CDR3 loop reads CASSLSRDSYTF. The CDR3 region has the DNA TGTGCCAGCAGCCTATCCAGGGATAGCTACACCTTC.

V usage is TRBV5-1 and J usage is TRBJ1-1, with 7 bases identical to TRBD1. This CDR3 has 17 residues. The V segment lost 3 bases and the J segment 4 bases; nucleotides outside the gene matches: 15. The germline V gene has CDR1 SGHRS and CDR2 YFSETQ. The CDR3 DNA is TGCGCCAGCAGCTCCGGACAGGATGGTGCTAGGGGCACTGAAGCTTTCTTT. Protein: CASSSGQDGARGTEAFF.

The J gene is TRBJ1-3, the V gene TRBV15; TRBD1 aligns across 7 bases. Trimming removed 0 bases from V and 3 bases from J; junction bases left unmatched: 8. The CDR3 spans 17 residues. CDR1 LNHNV and CDR2 YYDKDF come from the germline V gene (reference sequence). The CDR3 DNA is TGTGCCACCAGCAGAGATTGGGTACAGGGGTATGGAAACACCATATATTTT. This sequence encodes CATSRDWVQGYGNTIYF.

The chain carries TRBV19 and TRBJ1-1; D perhaps matches TRBD1 (6 bases). V was pared by 7 bases and J by 2 bases, with 11 bases between. The CDR3 consists of 13 residues. Germline V lookup: CDR1 LNHDA, CDR2 SQIVND (reference sequence). The CDR3 spells CASNGQLNTEAFF. CDR3 nucleotides: TGTGCCAGTAATGGACAGCTTAACACTGAAGCTTTCTTT.

The chain links TRBV9 to TRBJ1-2; D may be TRBD1 (5 bases). Germline V gene lookup returns CDR1 SGDLS and CDR2 YYNGEE. This CDR3 has 13 residues. Trimming pared 0 bases from V and 7 bases from J, leaving 10 bases between. CDR3 region: CASSVDLTGGYTF. The CDR3 DNA is TGTGCCAGCAGCGTAGATCTCACAGGTGGCTACACCTTC. Full variable domain (rest looked up from reference TRBV9 and TRBJ1-2): DSGVTQTPKHLITATGQRVTLRCSPRSGDLSVYWYQQSLDQGLQFLIQYYNGEERAKGNILERFSAQQFPDLHSELNLSSLELGDSALYFCASSVDLTGGYTFGSGTRLTVV.

This chain connects TRBV28 to TRBJ2-7; 11 bases are shared with TRBD2. The CDR3 has 15 residues. V lost 5 bases and J lost 3; bases outside the gene matches: 6. Germline V lookup: CDR1 MDHEN, CDR2 SYDVKM. As DNA, the CDR3 is TGTGCCAGCAGTACCTCCGGGACTAGCGGCTACGAGCAGTACTTC. Its protein product is CASSTSGTSGYEQYF. Full variable domain (outside the CDR3, taken from reference TRBV28 and TRBJ2-7): DVKVTQSSRYLVKRTGEKVFLECVQDMDHENMFWYRQDPGLGLRLIYFSYDVKMKEKGDIPEGYSVSREKKERFSLILESASTNQTSMYLCASSTSGTSGYEQYFGPGTRLTVT.